This entry lists 24 T cell receptor beta chains sequenced from one sample in a study of tumor-infiltrating lymphocytes in primary liver carcinoma. Germline DNA was also extracted, and blood RNA was taken from unsorted whole blood. Total RNA amounting to around 530 ng was the source from which TCR beta cDNA was made with a constant-region primer. Three-round nested multiplex PCR performed with slightly modified ARM-PCR produced the TCR beta libraries. The study ran its first two PCR rounds for around 10 cycles each, using TRBV1-TRBV30 forward primers and a C-beta reverse primer. TCRdb re-derived calls from the multiplex PCR reads in MiXCR, one entry per CDR3 protein. The sample lists about 330,000 distinct CDR3 sequences; 65% were seen once. The sequenced sample was peripheral blood. These receptors were taken from a man aged 35 to 55 with primary liver carcinoma and hepatitis B virus infection.

The chain has TRBV6-1 and TRBJ2-3; 15 nucleotides line up with TRBD2. Germline assignment: CDR1 MNHNS and CDR2 SASEGT. There are 15 residues in the CDR3. V lost 7 bases to trimming and J lost 8 bases; unmatched junction nucleotides: 7. CDR3 sequence reads: CASTGTSGRHGTQYF. The CDR3 DNA reads as TGTGCCAGCACTGGGACTAGCGGGAGGCACGGTACGCAGTATTTT.

The CDR3 DNA reads as TGCATCGCAACCCGATGTGCGGGAGACTACAATGAGCAGTTCTTC. Translating it yields CIATRCAGDYNEQFF. The genes are TRBV29-1 and TRBJ2-1; 7 bases align to TRBD2. Germline assignment: CDR1 SQVTM and CDR2 ANQGSEA. This CDR3 has 15 amino acids.

This clonotype showed up just once. The junction departs from the called germline gene at one end, perhaps through a read error. The V and J genes are TRBV11-2 and TRBJ2-3; 8 bases map to TRBD2. The CDR3 runs to 17 residues. From germline, CDR1 is SGHAT and CDR2 FQNNGV. CDR3 nucleotides: TGTGCCAGAAGCTCAGAGTGGGGCGGGGGGCACACAGATACGCAGTATTTT. Its translation: CARSSEWGGGHTDTQYF.

Remarks on this clonotype: One junction end disagrees with the germline gene, perhaps due to a read error. The chain carries TRBV6-5 and TRBJ1-1; D is possibly TRBD1 (6 bases). CDR3 length equals 15 residues. Per germline, CDR1 MNHEY and CDR2 SVGAGI. The CDR3 bases are TGTGCCAGTAGTTACTCGGGGGCCGGCCGTGGTGGAGCTTTCTTT. It encodes CASSYSGAGRGGAFF.

This clonotype has ten or more counts. At one boundary the junction diverges from the germline segment, which might be a read error. This chain connects TRBV11-2 to TRBJ2-7, with a possible D match to TRBD1 (6 bases). Germline V lookup: CDR1 SGHAT, CDR2 FQNNGV. This CDR3 is built from 14 residues. The CDR3 DNA sequence: TGTGCCAGCAGCTTCATCGGACAGTTCTACGGGCAGTACTTC. This translates into CASSFIGQFYGQYF.

The J gene is TRBJ2-5, the V gene TRBV4-3; D is unresolved. The germline gives CDR1 LGHNA, CDR2 YSLEER. The CDR3 has 12 residues. V was clipped by 1 base and J by 5 bases, with 5 bases between them. The CDR3 protein is CASSQGLETQYF. The CDR3 coding sequence is TGCGCCAGCAGCCAAGGGCTCGAGACCCAGTACTTC.

Note on this clonotype: One end of the junction varies from germline; a read error may be responsible. The rearrangement joins TRBV11-3 to TRBJ2-2, with D perhaps given as TRBD1 or TRBD2 (5 bases each). CDR3 length: 14 residues. From germline, CDR1 is SGHNT and CDR2 YENEEA. This CDR3 is CDSSLLADTRELFF. CDR3 DNA sequence: TGTGACAGCAGCTTATTGGCGGACACCAGGGAGCTGTTCTTT.

The CDR3 reads CATSTGDTQETQYF. The DNA of the CDR3 is TGTGCCACCAGCACTGGTGATACACAAGAGACCCAGTACTTC. This chain uses TRBV15 with TRBJ2-5; D is uncertain. The CDR3 is 14 amino acids. Germline V gene sequence: CDR1 LNHNV, CDR2 YYDKDF (reference sequence). V was pared by 4 bases and J by 2 bases, with 11 bases between.

A word on this clonotype: An end of the junction does not agree with germline; a read error may underlie this. Here the CDR3 reads CASSLGTSRARELFF. CDR3 DNA: TGTGCCAGCAGTTTAGGGACTAGCAGAGCCAGGGAGCTGTTTTTT. The chain recombines TRBV11-3 with TRBJ2-2; TRBD2 matches 9 bases. Germline loops: CDR1 SGHNT, CDR2 YENEEA. The CDR3 runs to 15 residues.

The V call is TRBV12-3 or TRBV12-4, the J call TRBJ2-1; D assignment may be TRBD1 or TRBD2 (5 bases each). With 6 bases removed from V and 3 bases from J, the gap between germline ends came to 18 bases. This CDR3 is 16 amino acids long. The DNA of the CDR3 is TGTGCCAGCAGCCCCGGGACCACTTTTATCTACAATGAGCAGTTCTTC. It translates to CASSPGTTFIYNEQFF.

The chain has TRBV6-6 and TRBJ2-1, with D perhaps TRBD2 (6 bases). Germline CDR1 reads MNHNY; CDR2 reads SVGAGI (reference sequence). The CDR3 runs to 14 residues. The V end was cut by 6 bases, the J end by 9 bases, with 18 bases between. The DNA of the CDR3 is TGTGCCAGCAGGGACTACACTCCGTTTAGTGAGCAGTTCTTC. Protein product: CASRDYTPFSEQFF.

V is TRBV6-6 and J is TRBJ2-5; TRBD1 matches 9 bases. This CDR3 contains 15 residues. The V gene end was trimmed by 0 bases and the J gene end by 7 bases; junction bases not matched to a gene: 6. Germline V gene data show CDR1 as MNHNY and CDR2 as SVGAGI (reference sequence). Written as DNA, the CDR3 is TGTGCCAGCAGTTACTCCGACGACAGGGGGGGGACCCAGTACTTC. It codes for CASSYSDDRGGTQYF.

The chain joins TRBV5-1 to TRBJ2-1; possible D gene TRBD1, 5 bases. Trimming pared 4 bases from V and 9 bases from J, leaving 11 bases between. This CDR3 comprises 12 residues. CDR1 and CDR2 (germline): SGHRS, YFSETQ. Here the CDR3 reads CASSRREGEQFF. The CDR3 region has the DNA TGCGCCAGCAGCCGCAGGGAAGGTGAGCAGTTCTTC.

Note on this clonotype: This clone may be a read error of a much larger clone one base away. The chain uses TRBV5-6 and TRBJ1-1; D is possibly TRBD1 (6 bases). Germline CDR1 SGHDT, CDR2 YYEEEE. The ends were cut back, 3 bases at V and 3 bases at J, with 12 bases in the middle. The CDR3 is 14 residues long. The CDR3 region has the DNA TGTGCCAGCAGCTCGGGACATGGGGACACTGAAGCTTTCTTT. Protein product: CASSSGHGDTEAFF.

The chain links TRBV11-2 to TRBJ1-2, with D maybe TRBD1 (6 bases). The CDR3 loop spans 14 amino acids. Deletions cut 2 bases from V and 8 bases from J, with 15 bases between. Per germline, CDR1 SGHAT and CDR2 FQNNGV. The CDR3 protein is CASSLFPGVEGYTF. In nucleotides, the CDR3 is TGTGCCAGCAGCTTATTTCCAGGGGTAGAGGGCTACACCTTC.

On this clonotype: One end of the junction varies from germline; a read error may be responsible. V and J are TRBV11-2 and TRBJ2-1; 8 positions match TRBD2. The germline V gene has CDR1 SGHAT and CDR2 FQNNGV. CDR3 size: 15 residues. The CDR3 spells CASSLSGSSYDEQLF. The CDR3 DNA follows: TGTGCCAGCAGTTTGAGCGGGAGCTCCTACGATGAGCAGCTCTTC.

The CDR3 DNA is TGTGCCTGGAGCGTGGGGGGGGATCAGCCCCAGCATTTT. Protein product: CAWSVGGDQPQHF. The chain combines TRBV30 with TRBJ1-5; D possibly corresponds to TRBD1 (5 bases). The CDR3 contains 13 residues. The germline gives CDR1 GTSNPN, CDR2 SVGIG (reference sequence). The ends were cut back, 3 bases at V and 5 bases at J, with 11 bases in the middle.

At least ten counts were recorded for this clonotype. The CDR3 loop is CSVEDLGGKNIQYF. For the CDR3, the DNA is TGCAGCGTTGAAGATCTGGGGGGCAAAAACATTCAGTACTTC. This sequence joins TRBV29-1 and TRBJ2-4; TRBD2 is a possible D gene (6 bases). The germline V gene has CDR1 SQVTM and CDR2 ANQGSEA. There are 14 residues in the CDR3. The germline V and J ends were trimmed by 0 bases and 3 bases, with 9 bases remaining between them.

A remark on this clonotype: This may be a read error, as it is one base from a much larger clone. The chain is built from TRBV4-2 and TRBJ1-2; D is uncertain. The CDR3 has 16 amino acids. Germline CDR1 and CDR2: LGHNA and YNFKEQ. CDR3 in amino acids: CTSSLYQDGLNYGYTF. The CDR3, as DNA: TGTACCAGCAGCCTTTACCAGGACGGACTTAACTATGGCTACACCTTC.

This clonotype appeared a few times. The chain couples TRBV6-5 to TRBJ2-7, with D uncertain. The CDR3 loop spans 15 amino acids. V was cut by 2 bases and J by 3 bases, with 14 bases left in between. Germline CDR1 is MNHEY and CDR2 is SVGAGI. The CDR3 sequence is CASSYGIDGLYEQYF. CDR3 sequence (DNA): TGTGCCAGCAGTTACGGGATCGACGGGCTCTACGAGCAGTACTTC.

This clonotype has just a few counts. The genes are TRBV12-3 or TRBV12-4 and TRBJ2-5; D tentatively reads TRBD1 or TRBD2 (6 bases each). CDR3 length equals 15 residues. V gave up 10 bases and J gave up 5 bases, with 23 bases separating them. The CDR3 sequence is CATTRNLGGGETQYF. The CDR3 nucleotides read TGTGCCACCACCCGAAACTTGGGGGGCGGTGAGACCCAGTACTTC.

With regard to this clonotype: With a much larger clone just one base away, this may be a read error. Written as DNA, the CDR3 is TGCGCCAGCAGCCAAGTTGACAGGCCTTCTAAGTATGGCTACACCTTC. It yields the protein CASSQVDRPSKYGYTF. The gene calls are TRBV4-1 and TRBJ1-2; tentatively, D is TRBD1 (6 bases). The CDR3 is 16 amino acids. Germline V CDR1 and CDR2: MGHRA, YSYEKL.

The V gene is TRBV4-2, the J gene TRBJ1-2, with D possibly being TRBD1 (5 bases). The V end lost 0 bases, the J end lost 6 bases, and 20 bases lay between the germline ends. The CDR3 contains 17 residues. CDR1 and CDR2 (germline): LGHNA, YNFKEQ. Here the CDR3 reads CASSQDQGAGSADGYTF. The CDR3 coding sequence is TGTGCCAGCAGCCAAGATCAGGGAGCGGGCAGTGCGGATGGCTACACCTTC.

As for this clonotype: Its ends do not fully match the called genes, so a read error is possible. This chain links TRBV11-2 with TRBJ1-1, with unresolved D. The CDR3 totals 14 residues. Germline loops: CDR1 SGHAT, CDR2 FQNNGV. The chain's CDR3 is CASSLMAHQTEAFF. The CDR3 nucleotides are TGTGCCAGCAGCTTGATGGCTCATCAGACTGAAGCTTTCTTC. The full variable domain, in which reference TRBV11-2 and TRBJ1-1 provide the parts outside the CDR3, is EAGVAQSPRYKIIEKRQSVAFWCNPISGHATLYWYQQILGQGPKLLIQFQNNGVVDDSQLPKDRFSAERLKGVDSTLKIQPAKLEDSAVYLCASSLMAHQTEAFFGQGTRLTVV.